This T cell receptor (beta chain) was captured by sequencing in a study of T cell clusters in autoimmune cytopenias. Study as a whole: TRB sequencing had a median about 52,000 reads and 2,350 distinct clonotypes per sample. Findings of the study overall: TRB repertoire shifts in secondary cytopenia and chronic lymphocytic leukemia mostly reflected lymphoma, not autoimmunity.

Each sample's input was around 250 ng genomic DNA, 40,000 or so genome equivalents. The CDR3 sequence is 16 residues long. The germline V gene encodes CDR1 MNHEY and CDR2 SVGAGI. One tube held mixed TRB-A and TRB-B primer pools for touch-down PCR. TCRdb re-analyzed the multiplex PCR reads; it lists each CDR3 protein once, without DNA. The sample table sets out 8,000 to 9,500 distinct CDR3 sequences. In terms of frequency, this clonotype is medium-sized (0.01 to 0.1%). Its antigen is not identified. The chain combines TRBV6-5 with TRBJ2-2; the D call from TCRdb, TRBD1, cannot be confirmed without DNA. Sequencing used peripheral blood. This clonotype originated in a human donor with an autoimmune cytopenia or autoimmune hepatitis (not recorded which). The CDR3 here is CASSFGASANTGELFF.